The 21 T cell receptor beta chains listed next were all sequenced from one sample in a study of T-cell reconstitution after alpha-beta-depleted transplantation in children. Unique molecular identifiers were used in preparing the TCRbeta library. TCRdb reprocessed the PCR reads via MiXCR and lists one record per CDR3 protein. The data contain around 250,000 distinct CDR3 sequences, around 9.6% of them singletons. This specimen was PBMCs from the stem cell graft donor, taken from the stem cell graft. Receptor source: a human donor who donated a stem cell graft to a child with SCID.

The V and J genes are TRBV4-2 and TRBJ2-5; D is unclear. The CDR3 loop spans 12 amino acids. Germline V lookup: CDR1 LGHNA, CDR2 YNFKEQ. Trimming took 1 base from V and 7 from J, leaving 7 bases between them. CDR3 residues: CASSQGLGTQYF. The CDR3 nucleotides read TGTGCCAGCAGCCAAGGCCTGGGGACCCAGTACTTC.

The CDR3 here is CSALAGGVVNNEQFF. The CDR3 bases are TGCAGTGCTTTAGCGGGGGGTGTTGTCAACAATGAGCAGTTCTTC. The rearrangement joins TRBV20-1 to TRBJ2-1; TRBD2 agrees at 10 bases. Germline CDR1 and CDR2: DFQATT and SNEGSKA (reference sequence). The CDR3 has 15 amino acids. V lost 5 bases, J lost 5 bases, and 9 bases stayed unmatched.

There are many counts of this clonotype. The chain is built from TRBV9 and TRBJ2-5; D tentatively reads TRBD1 or TRBD2 (5 bases each). Trimming stripped 3 bases from V and 4 bases from J, with 13 bases between. This CDR3 is built from 14 residues. Germline CDR1 is SGDLS and CDR2 is YYNGEE. CDR3 DNA sequence: TGTGCCAGCAGCGCCTTACATGGGGGAGAGACCCAGTACTTC. Translated: CASSALHGGETQYF.

In this sample, this clonotype turned up a few times. The CDR3 DNA is TGTGCCAGCAGTGAAGCGTTCACCGGGGAGCTGTTTTTT. Amino acid sequence: CASSEAFTGELFF. The V and J genes are TRBV6-1 and TRBJ2-2, with D uncertain. Trimming shortened V by 0 bases and J by 4 bases, and 3 bases separated the two germline ends. CDR3 length: 13 amino acids. In germline, CDR1 is MNHNS, CDR2 SASEGT.

This clonotype was recorded a few times. V usage is TRBV2 and J usage is TRBJ1-2; D gene ambiguous. Germline CDR1 and CDR2: SNHLY and FYNNEI. The CDR3 runs 16 residues. Trimming removed 6 bases at V and 0 bases at J, with 17 bases between. The CDR3 DNA reads as TGTGCCAGCAGCCCCCCGAGCTTACAGACTAACTATGGCTACACCTTC. This sequence encodes CASSPPSLQTNYGYTF. The full variable domain, completed using reference TRBV2 and TRBJ1-2, is EPEVTQTPSHQVTQMGQEVILRCVPISNHLYFYWYRQILGQKVEFLVSFYNNEISEKSEIFDDQFSVERPDGSNFTLKIRSTKLEDSAMYFCASSPPSLQTNYGYTFGSGTRLTVV.

The chain carries TRBV20-1 and TRBJ2-3, with TRBD2 identical over 9 bases. From germline, CDR1 is DFQATT and CDR2 SNEGSKA (reference sequence). V lost 8 bases, J lost 4 bases, and 13 bases stayed unmatched. This CDR3 is built from 15 residues. CDR3 coding DNA: TGCAGTCCGGAGGTCGGCGGGGGGGCATCAGATACGCAGTATTTT. As protein: CSPEVGGGASDTQYF.

V is TRBV20-1 and J is TRBJ2-5; D uncertain. The CDR3 has 13 amino acids. Looked up from germline, CDR1 is DFQATT and CDR2 is SNEGSKA (reference sequence). Trimming stripped 1 base from V and 5 bases from J, with 11 bases between. Here the CDR3 reads CSARVGVRETQYF. CDR3 sequence (DNA): TGCAGTGCTAGAGTGGGCGTACGTGAGACCCAGTACTTC.

A few counts support this clonotype. The chain recombines TRBV10-3 with TRBJ2-7, with unresolved D. The CDR3 contains 11 residues. Germline-derived CDR1 and CDR2 are ENHRY and SYGVKD. V was cut by 3 bases and J by 4 bases, with 4 bases left in between. Written as DNA, the CDR3 is TGTGCCATCAGTGACCCGTACGAGCAGTACTTC. Amino acids: CAISDPYEQYF.

The rearrangement joins TRBV29-1 to TRBJ2-1; the D gene is possibly TRBD1 (5 bases). This CDR3 has 14 residues. Germline V gives CDR1 SQVTM, CDR2 ANQGSEA. The V end was cut by 6 bases, the J end by 0 bases, with 12 bases between. The CDR3 loop is CSVPQGASYNEQFF. The CDR3 nucleotides are TGCAGCGTCCCCCAAGGGGCCTCCTACAATGAGCAGTTCTTC.

Ten or more counts support this clonotype. This chain links TRBV6-5 with TRBJ1-1, with 8 bases matching TRBD1. The CDR3 is 15 residues long. CDR1 and CDR2 (germline): MNHEY, SVGAGI. V was pared by 4 bases and J by 8 bases, with 12 bases of the junction left unmatched. The CDR3 nucleotides read TGTGCCAGCAGTTCGGGACAGGCCGCCCCTCTCGAAGCTTTCTTT. This encodes CASSSGQAAPLEAFF.

This clonotype has a handful of counts. V is TRBV12-3 or TRBV12-4 and J is TRBJ1-5, with D tentatively TRBD1 (5 bases). Trimming cost V 2 bases and J 7 bases, with 9 bases left between them. The CDR3 extends over 13 amino acids. The CDR3 DNA is TGTGCCAGCAGTTTATGGGGGGAGCAGCCCCAGCATTTT. Amino acid sequence: CASSLWGEQPQHF.

This clonotype was counted many times. The genes are TRBV3-1 and TRBJ1-4, with TRBD1 as a possible D gene (5 bases). The germline gives CDR1 LGHDT, CDR2 YNNKEL (reference sequence). The V and J ends lost 4 bases and 7 bases respectively, with 13 bases between them. CDR3 size: 14 residues. CDR3 DNA: TGTGCCAGCAGCCCTTTTGGGGGAACTGAAAAACTGTTTTTT. Amino acids: CASSPFGGTEKLFF.

This clonotype has just a few counts. This chain uses TRBV5-1 with TRBJ2-3; weak D call: TRBD1 (6 bases). This CDR3 has 17 residues. Germline V gene lookup returns CDR1 SGHRS and CDR2 YFSETQ. Trimming cost V 0 bases and J 4 bases, with 18 bases left between them. CDR3 in amino acids: CASSLDLWGRAADTQYF. In nucleotides, the CDR3 is TGCGCCAGCAGCTTGGATCTCTGGGGGCGAGCGGCAGATACGCAGTATTTT.

The rearrangement uses TRBV6-5 and TRBJ2-5, with D tentatively TRBD1 or TRBD2 (5 bases each). The length of the CDR3 is 11 residues. The V end was cut by 7 bases, the J end by 4 bases, with 7 bases between. The V gene's germline CDR1 is MNHEY and CDR2 SVGAGI. The CDR3 sequence: CASIGGETQYF. As DNA, the CDR3 is TGTGCCAGCATTGGGGGAGAGACCCAGTACTTC.

This chain joins TRBV3-1 and TRBJ2-7; 7 nucleotides align to TRBD2. J lost 9 bases, V lost 1 base, and 3 bases had no gene match. The CDR3 contains 12 residues. CDR1 is LGHDT, CDR2 YNNKEL, per germline (reference sequence). CDR3 amino acids: CASSQGEGAQYF. The CDR3 DNA reads as TGTGCCAGCAGCCAAGGGGAGGGCGCGCAGTACTTC.

The rearrangement uses TRBV6-5 and TRBJ1-3; D call uncertain. Trimming shortened V by 0 bases and J by 0 bases, and 9 bases separated the two germline ends. CDR3 length: 16 residues. CDR1 and CDR2 from the germline V gene are MNHEY and SVGAGI. The DNA for the CDR3 is TGTGCCAGCAGTTACTCGATCCTCTACTCTGGAAACACCATATATTTT. Amino acid sequence: CASSYSILYSGNTIYF.

This sequence joins TRBV19 and TRBJ2-5; TRBD2 matches at 10 bases. This CDR3 is 15 amino acids long. The V gene's germline CDR1 is LNHDA and CDR2 SQIVND (reference sequence). The trim removed 8 bases at V and 4 bases at J, leaving 10 bases unmatched. Here the CDR3 DNA reads TGTGCCAGTCGCCAGCGGGGGGGCCCGGGAGAGACCCAGTACTTC. Amino acid sequence: CASRQRGGPGETQYF.

This clonotype was found many times. The chain links TRBV21-1 to TRBJ2-2; TRBD1 is the table's D call and was not checked against the DNA. TRBV21-1 is shown as a pseudogene. CDR3 length: 15 residues. The CDR3 bases are TGTGCCAGCAGCAGTCGCAGGGGGTACACCGGGGAGCTGTTTTTT. Residues: CASSSRRGYTGELFF.

CDR3 loop: CASSLGTAVGETQYF. In DNA form, the CDR3 reads TGTGCCAGCAGCTTGGGAACCGCAGTAGGAGAGACCCAGTACTTC. This sequence joins TRBV7-9 and TRBJ2-5; the D is unclear. The CDR3 extends over 15 amino acids. V shed 3 bases and J shed 4 bases, with 15 bases lying between them. Germline assignment: CDR1 SEHNR and CDR2 FQNEAQ (reference sequence).

This clonotype was picked up a small number of times. This chain joins TRBV7-6 and TRBJ2-7, with 9 bases fitting TRBD1. Germline CDR1 and CDR2: SGHVS and FNYEAQ. V was pared by 0 bases and J by 3 bases, with 6 bases of the junction left unmatched. The CDR3 has 16 residues. In DNA, the CDR3 is TGTGCCAGCAGCTTAGCCGGGACAGGGACGAGCTACGAGCAGTACTTC. It encodes CASSLAGTGTSYEQYF.

The chain combines TRBV20-1 with TRBJ2-5; D is possibly TRBD2 (6 bases). The CDR3 is 13 residues long. The V gene's germline CDR1 is DFQATT and CDR2 SNEGSKA (reference sequence). Trimming took 5 bases from V and 4 from J, leaving 14 bases between them. The CDR3 coding sequence is TGCAGTGCTTATAGACTAGTGGGAGAGACCCAGTACTTC. This encodes CSAYRLVGETQYF.